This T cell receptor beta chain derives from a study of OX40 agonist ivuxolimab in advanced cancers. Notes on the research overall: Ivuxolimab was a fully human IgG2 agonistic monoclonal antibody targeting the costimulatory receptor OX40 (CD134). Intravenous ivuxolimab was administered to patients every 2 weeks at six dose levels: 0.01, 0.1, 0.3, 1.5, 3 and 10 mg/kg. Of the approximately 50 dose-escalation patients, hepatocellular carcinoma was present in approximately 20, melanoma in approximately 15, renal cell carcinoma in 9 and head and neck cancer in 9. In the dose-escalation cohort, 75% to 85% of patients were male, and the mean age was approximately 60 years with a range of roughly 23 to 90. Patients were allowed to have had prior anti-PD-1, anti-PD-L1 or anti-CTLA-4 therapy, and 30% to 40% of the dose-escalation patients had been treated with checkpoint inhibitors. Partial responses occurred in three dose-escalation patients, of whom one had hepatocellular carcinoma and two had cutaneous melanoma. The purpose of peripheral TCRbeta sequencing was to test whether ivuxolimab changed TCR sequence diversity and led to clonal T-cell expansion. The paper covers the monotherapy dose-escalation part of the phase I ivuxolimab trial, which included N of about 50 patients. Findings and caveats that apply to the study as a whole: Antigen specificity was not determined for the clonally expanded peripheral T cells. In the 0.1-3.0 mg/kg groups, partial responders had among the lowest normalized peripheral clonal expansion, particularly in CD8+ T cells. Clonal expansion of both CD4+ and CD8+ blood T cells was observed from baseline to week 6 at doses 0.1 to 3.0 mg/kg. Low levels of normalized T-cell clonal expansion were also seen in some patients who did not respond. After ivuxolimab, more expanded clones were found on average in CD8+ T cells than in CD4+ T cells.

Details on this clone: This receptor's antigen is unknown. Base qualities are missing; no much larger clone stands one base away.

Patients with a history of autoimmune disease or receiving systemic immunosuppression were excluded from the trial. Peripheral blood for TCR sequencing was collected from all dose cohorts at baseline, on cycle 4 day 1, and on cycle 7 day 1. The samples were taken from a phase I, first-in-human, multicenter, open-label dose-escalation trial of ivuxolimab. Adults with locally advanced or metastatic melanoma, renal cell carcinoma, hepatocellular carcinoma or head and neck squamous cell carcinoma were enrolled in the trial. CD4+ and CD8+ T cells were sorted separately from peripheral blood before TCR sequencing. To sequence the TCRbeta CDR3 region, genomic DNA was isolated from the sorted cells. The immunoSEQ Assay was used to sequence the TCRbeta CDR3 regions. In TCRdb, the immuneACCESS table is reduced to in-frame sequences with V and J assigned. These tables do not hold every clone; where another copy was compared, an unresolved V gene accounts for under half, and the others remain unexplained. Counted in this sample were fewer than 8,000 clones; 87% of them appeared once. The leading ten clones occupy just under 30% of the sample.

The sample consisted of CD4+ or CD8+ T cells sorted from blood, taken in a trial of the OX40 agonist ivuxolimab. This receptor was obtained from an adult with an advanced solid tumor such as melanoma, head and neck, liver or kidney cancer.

DNA sequence: TGTGCCAGCAGCCCCTCCCCGGGACAGGGAGTAAGAATGAACACTGAAGCTTTCTTT. Protein translation: CASSPSPGQGVRMNTEAFF. The rearrangement joined TRBV7-9 to TRBJ1-1; 9 bases in between match TRBD1. Clipping removes 5 bases from V and 0 bases from J, with 16 as the unmatched junction base count. CDR1 is given as SEHNR and CDR2 as FQNEAQ, both from the germline V gene (reference sequence). CDR3 length: 19 amino acids, cysteine to phenylalanine. Left in the record is the CDR3 DNA by itself, 57 bases read in frame from the first base.